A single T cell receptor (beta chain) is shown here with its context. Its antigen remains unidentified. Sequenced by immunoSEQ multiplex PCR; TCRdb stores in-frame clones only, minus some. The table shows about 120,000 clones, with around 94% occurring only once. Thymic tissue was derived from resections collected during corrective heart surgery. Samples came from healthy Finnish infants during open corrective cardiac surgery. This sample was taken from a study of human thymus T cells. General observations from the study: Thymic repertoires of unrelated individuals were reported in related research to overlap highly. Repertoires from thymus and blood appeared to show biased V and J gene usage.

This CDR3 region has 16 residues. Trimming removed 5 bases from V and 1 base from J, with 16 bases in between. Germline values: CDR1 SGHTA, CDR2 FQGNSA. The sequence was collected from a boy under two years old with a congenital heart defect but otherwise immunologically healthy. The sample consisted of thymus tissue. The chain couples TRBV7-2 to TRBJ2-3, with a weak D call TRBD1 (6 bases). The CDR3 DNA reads TGTGCCAGCAGCCCCCACGGGCCAGGGGGCACAGATACGCAGTATTTT. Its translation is CASSPHGPGGTDTQYF.